This TCR beta chain stems from a study of regulatory T cells in long-lasting Graves disease. Background on the study: Graves' patients (newly diagnosed) had been on antithyroid drugs under 3 months.

This CDR3 contains 14 residues. V shed 7 bases and J shed 11 bases, with 23 bases lying between them. The germline V gene has CDR1 MNHNS and CDR2 SASEGT. Construction of the TCR beta libraries employed iRepertoire HTBI primers in conjunction with Arm-PCR of CDR3 regions. TCRdb redid the calling of the multiplex PCR reads with MiXCR, one entry per CDR3 protein. The sample yields some 250,000 distinct CDR3 sequences, approximately 20% seen once. This clonotype was observed many times. Time point: newly diagnosed GD, antithyroid drugs for less than 3 months. There was RNA extracted from PBMCs, and the TCR library was made from it. This sample also belongs to another study, concerning T cells in Graves' hyperthyroidism and ophthalmopathy.

This specimen was peripheral blood mononuclear cells (PBMCs), taken at new diagnosis, from a patient treated with antithyroid drugs. This chain joins TRBV6-1 and TRBJ1-1, with D possibly TRBD1 on 5 matching bases. The source is a young woman with Graves disease. CDR3 nucleotides: TGTGCCAGCACCCTAGACAGAGTAACACTGTTGGCTTTCTTT. This encodes CASTLDRVTLLAFF.